A selection of T cell receptor beta chains follows, all from one sample in a study of cytomegalovirus exposure and HLA in healthy donors. Measured with immunoSEQ multiplex PCR; TCRdb has only the in-frame clones, and not every one. The repertoire holds more than 35,000 clones, 60% to 75% seen once, with around 4% in the top ten. Specimen: PBMCs. These receptors were taken from a man aged 35 to 55 in good health and CMV-seronegative. Both conserved end residues are part of each CDR3. D genes are given only for firm matches.

v_call: TRBV18; d_call: TRBD1; j_call: TRBJ2-7; cdr3_aa: CASSSDWTGRPYEQYF
v_call: TRBV7-9; d_call: -; j_call: -; cdr3_aa: CASSSHQGSYEQYF
v_call: TRBV2; d_call: -; j_call: TRBJ1-2; cdr3_aa: CASRAPGTLNYGYTF
v_call: TRBV11-2; d_call: TRBD1; j_call: TRBJ2-7; cdr3_aa: CASSPLDRGAYEQYF
v_call: TRBV7-2; d_call: -; j_call: TRBJ2-7; cdr3_aa: CASSYERRSEQYF
v_call: TRBV18; d_call: TRBD2; j_call: TRBJ2-1; cdr3_aa: CASSPPGLAGGPLSYNEQFF
v_call: TRBV10-3; d_call: TRBD2; j_call: TRBJ2-1; cdr3_aa: CAISLGLAGVNEQFF
v_call: TRBV6-6; d_call: -; j_call: TRBJ2-7; cdr3_aa: CASTLSQDYLYF
v_call: TRBV15; d_call: -; j_call: TRBJ2-1; cdr3_aa: CATSFQGFYNEQFF
v_call: TRBV5-1; d_call: TRBD2; j_call: TRBJ2-3; cdr3_aa: CASSLGGSRTDTQYF
v_call: TRBV5-4; d_call: TRBD2; j_call: TRBJ2-5; cdr3_aa: CASSLPLAGAETQYF
v_call: TRBV6-5; d_call: TRBD2; j_call: TRBJ2-1; cdr3_aa: CASSYSSSSGRPEQFF
v_call: TRBV13; d_call: -; j_call: TRBJ2-5; cdr3_aa: CASSFPLQETQYF
v_call: TRBV5-1; d_call: -; j_call: TRBJ1-6; cdr3_aa: CASSFEGMDNSPLHF
v_call: TRBV11-2; d_call: TRBD1; j_call: TRBJ1-1; cdr3_aa: CASSLAPPQGARAFF
v_call: TRBV4-1; d_call: -; j_call: TRBJ1-1; cdr3_aa: CASSPRGGEAFF
v_call: TRBV2; d_call: -; j_call: TRBJ2-2; cdr3_aa: CASSVSQALNTGELFF
v_call: TRBV28; d_call: TRBD2; j_call: TRBJ2-2; cdr3_aa: CASSPQVAGTTGELFF
v_call: TRBV4-1; d_call: -; j_call: TRBJ2-2; cdr3_aa: CASSQELVTENTGELFF
v_call: TRBV5-6; d_call: -; j_call: TRBJ1-2; cdr3_aa: CASSFGGYYGYTF
v_call: TRBV4-3; d_call: TRBD1; j_call: TRBJ2-7; cdr3_aa: CASSRWTGASEQYF
v_call: TRBV11-2; d_call: -; j_call: TRBJ2-7; cdr3_aa: CASSHPGSEQYF
v_call: TRBV7-2; d_call: -; j_call: TRBJ2-1; cdr3_aa: CASSLKQIDYNEQFF
v_call: TRBV5-5; d_call: -; j_call: TRBJ1-1; cdr3_aa: CASSSEWGQDTEAFF
v_call: TRBV4-1; d_call: TRBD1; j_call: TRBJ1-6; cdr3_aa: CASSRTTGGDSPLHF
v_call: TRBV6-5; d_call: TRBD1; j_call: TRBJ2-1; cdr3_aa: CASSYYRDSNNEQFF
v_call: TRBV28; d_call: -; j_call: TRBJ1-1; cdr3_aa: CASSLSQANSGAFF
v_call: TRBV2; d_call: TRBD1; j_call: TRBJ1-5; cdr3_aa: CASRPTGANQPQHF
v_call: TRBV19; d_call: -; j_call: TRBJ1-2; cdr3_aa: CASSIGGTLRGYTF
v_call: TRBV7-8; d_call: TRBD1; j_call: TRBJ1-3; cdr3_aa: CASSQGTVSGNTIYF
v_call: TRBV19; d_call: TRBD1; j_call: TRBJ1-6; cdr3_aa: CASSGTGQNSPLHF
v_call: TRBV28; d_call: -; j_call: TRBJ2-7; cdr3_aa: CASSLSDRKHSYEQYF
v_call: TRBV28; d_call: -; j_call: TRBJ1-2; cdr3_aa: CASSRSSYGYTF
v_call: TRBV15; d_call: -; j_call: -; cdr3_aa: CATSPDRSYEQYF
v_call: TRBV9; d_call: -; j_call: TRBJ2-3; cdr3_aa: CASSGDSSSTDTQYF
v_call: TRBV5-1; d_call: TRBD1; j_call: TRBJ1-1; cdr3_aa: CASSLLGTGSMNTEAFF
v_call: TRBV29-1; d_call: -; j_call: TRBJ1-2; cdr3_aa: CSVGTTANYGYTF
v_call: TRBV4-1; d_call: TRBD2; j_call: TRBJ2-2; cdr3_aa: CASSLRPAGTSGANTGELFF
v_call: TRBV2; d_call: TRBD1; j_call: TRBJ1-2; cdr3_aa: CASSETGQANYGYTF
v_call: TRBV7-9; d_call: TRBD2; j_call: TRBJ2-1; cdr3_aa: CASSKRLAWDNEQFF
v_call: TRBV14; d_call: TRBD2; j_call: TRBJ2-3; cdr3_aa: CASSQGTSGGDTQYF
v_call: TRBV6-5; d_call: TRBD1; j_call: TRBJ1-1; cdr3_aa: CASTLGQGLSTEAFF
v_call: TRBV30; d_call: -; j_call: TRBJ1-6; cdr3_aa: CAWSGSSPLHF
v_call: TRBV6-6; d_call: -; j_call: TRBJ2-3; cdr3_aa: CASSPGDTQYF
v_call: TRBV15; d_call: -; j_call: TRBJ1-2; cdr3_aa: CATSRDLETGFGYTF
v_call: TRBV19; d_call: -; j_call: TRBJ1-1; cdr3_aa: CASSSGTLNTEAFF
v_call: TRBV29-1; d_call: TRBD1; j_call: TRBJ1-4; cdr3_aa: CSVAGTGGEKLFF
v_call: TRBV2; d_call: TRBD2; j_call: TRBJ2-3; cdr3_aa: CASSESSNWGGSSTDTQYF
v_call: TRBV4-1; d_call: -; j_call: TRBJ1-5; cdr3_aa: CASSQESTGNQPQHF
v_call: TRBV11-3; d_call: -; j_call: TRBJ1-5; cdr3_aa: CASSLVRENQPQHF
v_call: TRBV10-3; d_call: TRBD1; j_call: TRBJ1-4; cdr3_aa: CAISDPSGGVSEKLFF
v_call: TRBV11-2; d_call: -; j_call: TRBJ1-1; cdr3_aa: CASSSPRDNTEAFF